These 27 T cell receptor beta chains were all obtained from the same sample, sequenced in a study of blood T cell repertoires in COVID-19. TCRdb's copy holds only in-frame clones and misses some; the assay was immunoSEQ multiplex PCR. The sample has approximately 300,000 clones, 85% seen once. Sequenced material: PBMCs or T cells enriched from blood (not recorded which). Receptor source: a woman aged 25 to 39 who had been exposed to COVID-19.

The chain uses TRBV9 and TRBJ1-2; 8 bases map to TRBD1. Germline CDR1 and CDR2: SGDLS and YYNGEE. The CDR3 length is 14 residues. The V gene end was trimmed by 4 bases and the J gene end by 8 bases; junction bases not matched to a gene: 10. The CDR3 DNA reads as TGTGCCAGCAGCTTTTCCCAGGGGGCGATGGGCTACACCTTC. This gives the protein CASSFSQGAMGYTF.

The CDR3 loop reads CASSFYGVNTGELFF. CDR3 sequence (DNA): TGTGCCAGCAGCTTCTACGGGGTAAATACCGGGGAGCTGTTTTTT. The V and J genes are TRBV5-6 and TRBJ2-2, with a weak D call TRBD2 (5 bases). This CDR3 has 15 amino acids. V lost 2 bases and J 5 bases, leaving 13 bases between the germline ends. Germline CDR1 is SGHDT and CDR2 is YYEEEE.

This chain connects TRBV19 to TRBJ1-3; 7 bases match TRBD1. Germline-derived CDR1 and CDR2 are LNHDA and SQIVND (reference sequence). The CDR3 spans 15 residues. Trimming at V came to 5 bases and at J to 4 bases, leaving 8 bases not matched to a gene. CDR3 in DNA: TGTGCCAGTAGTGAAACAGGGGTGGAAGGAAACACCATATATTTT. Translation: CASSETGVEGNTIYF. The whole variable domain, remainder taken from reference TRBV19 and TRBJ1-3, is DGGITQSPKYLFRKEGQNVTLSCEQNLNHDAMYWYRQDPGQGLRLIYYSQIVNDFQKGDIAEGYSVSREKKESFPLTVTSAQKNPTAFYLCASSETGVEGNTIYFGEGSWLTVV.

The chain is built from TRBV6-5 and TRBJ2-1; 11 positions agree with TRBD2. The germline V gene encodes CDR1 MNHEY and CDR2 SVGAGI. CDR3 length: 15 amino acids. Trimming cost V 6 bases and J 8 bases; bases outside gene matches: 9. In DNA, the CDR3 is TGTGCCAGCAGCCCCAGAGTAGCGGGGGGGGATGAGCAGTTCTTC. Translating gives CASSPRVAGGDEQFF.

A few counts support this clone. The rearrangement uses TRBV28 and TRBJ2-1; tentative D call: TRBD1 (7 bases). The CDR3 is 15 amino acids. CDR1 MDHEN and CDR2 SYDVKM come from the germline V gene. V shed 7 bases and J shed 1 base, with 14 bases lying between them. CDR3 protein: CASTPGGPSYNEQFF. CDR3 DNA sequence: TGTGCCAGCACCCCAGGGGGGCCTTCCTACAATGAGCAGTTCTTC.

The chain joins TRBV3-1 (or the pseudogene TRBV3-2) to TRBJ2-7; maybe TRBD2 (6 bases). Trimming left V 0 bases short and J 3 bases short, with 12 bases between. Germline CDR1 and CDR2: LGHDT and YNNKEL (reference sequence). The CDR3 runs 15 residues. The CDR3 protein is CASSQEAGSIYEQYF. The CDR3, as DNA: TGTGCCAGCAGCCAAGAGGCGGGGTCTATCTACGAGCAGTACTTC.

The chain couples TRBV21-1 to TRBJ2-2; the table's D gene call, TRBD1, was not cross checked with the DNA. TRBV21-1 is classified as a pseudogene. CDR3 length: 15 amino acids. The CDR3 DNA is TGTGCCAGCAGATTGACAGGGGCGAACACCGGGGAGCTGTTTTTT. Its protein is CASRLTGANTGELFF.

CDR3 nucleotide sequence: TGTGCCTGGAGTGTATATATCTCGGGGGGTGGATATAATGAAAAACTGTTTTTT. Translation: CAWSVYISGGGYNEKLFF. The chain combines TRBV30 with TRBJ1-4; a possible D gene is TRBD1 (5 bases). The ends were cut back, 0 bases at V and 4 bases at J, with 21 bases in the middle. CDR1 and CDR2 (germline): GTSNPN, SVGIG (reference sequence). This CDR3 has 18 residues.

This clone was picked up one time. The chain links TRBV7-9 to TRBJ1-4; D is possibly TRBD1 (5 bases). V shed 4 bases and J shed 3 bases, with 12 bases lying between them. The CDR3 consists of 15 residues. CDR1 SEHNR and CDR2 FQNEAQ come from the germline V gene (reference sequence). This chain's CDR3 is CASSSRDRANEKLFF. CDR3 sequence (DNA): TGTGCCAGCAGCTCCAGGGATAGGGCTAATGAAAAACTGTTTTTT.

The gene calls are TRBV5-4 and TRBJ2-4; D call uncertain. The CDR3 sequence is 14 residues long. The V end lost 5 bases, the J end lost 5 bases, and 14 bases lay between the germline ends. Germline V gives CDR1 SGHNT, CDR2 YYREEE (reference sequence). CDR3 DNA: TGTGCCAGCAGATCTGGGCCCGCTGAAAACATTCAGTACTTC. Translation: CASRSGPAENIQYF.

There are a few counts of this clone. The rearrangement links TRBV6-5 to TRBJ1-2; TRBD1 might be the D (5 bases). Germline values: CDR1 MNHEY, CDR2 SVGAGI. Trimming removed 7 bases from V and 7 bases from J, with 13 bases in between. This CDR3 is 12 amino acids long. The CDR3, as DNA: TGTGCCAGCATCTCCGTGGGGGGTGGCTACACCTTC. Protein: CASISVGGGYTF.

J is TRBJ2-1 and V is TRBV24-1, with 10 bases matching TRBD2. Germline V CDR1 and CDR2: KGHDR, SFDVKD. This CDR3 has 16 amino acids. V gave up 2 bases and J gave up 3 bases; unmatched junction bases: 3. The CDR3 DNA reads as TGTGCCACCAGTGATTCCGGGACTAGCGTCTACAATGAGCAGTTCTTC. Translating gives CATSDSGTSVYNEQFF.

The chain uses TRBV27 and TRBJ2-3, with a weak D call TRBD2 (6 bases). V lost 6 bases and J lost 4, with 20 bases in between. This CDR3 is built from 16 residues. From germline, CDR1 is MNHEY and CDR2 SMNVEV (reference sequence). Written as DNA, the CDR3 is TGTGCCAGCAGACCCGGAATCCGCACGGGGGCAGATACGCAGTATTTT. It codes for CASRPGIRTGADTQYF.

The rearrangement joins TRBV9 to TRBJ1-4; no definite D call. This CDR3 contains 13 residues. The V gene's germline CDR1 is SGDLS and CDR2 YYNGEE. The V end was cut by 0 bases, the J end by 6 bases, with 6 bases between. CDR3 coding DNA: TGTGCCAGCAGCGTAGACGGTGATGAAAAACTGTTTTTT. Amino acids: CASSVDGDEKLFF.

The chain uses TRBV28 and TRBJ2-5, with 8 bases aligning to TRBD1. The trim removed 6 bases at V and 2 bases at J, leaving 8 bases unmatched. This CDR3 contains 15 residues. The germline CDR1 and CDR2 sequences are MDHEN and SYDVKM. The CDR3 nucleotides are TGTGCCAGCAGCCTCGACAGGGGCGTACAAGAGACCCAGTACTTC. This sequence encodes CASSLDRGVQETQYF.

The V gene is TRBV5-4, the J gene TRBJ1-6; D is perhaps TRBD1 (5 bases). V was shortened by 5 bases and J by 10 bases, with 13 bases between the two germline ends. CDR1 and CDR2 (germline): SGHNT, YYREEE (reference sequence). CDR3 length: 13 amino acids. CDR3 bases: TGTGCCAGCAGGGGGGGTAATCCGTCACCCCTCCACTTT. Its protein is CASRGGNPSPLHF. Drawing the rest from reference TRBV5-4 and TRBJ1-6, the complete variable domain is ETGVTQSPTHLIKTRGQQVTLRCSSQSGHNTVSWYQQALGQGPQFIFQYYREEENGRGNFPPRFSGLQFPNYSSELNVNALELDDSALYLCASRGGNPSPLHFGNGTRLTVT.

The count of this clone is one. V usage is TRBV2 and J usage is TRBJ2-1, with D perhaps matching TRBD1 (5 bases). CDR1 is SNHLY, CDR2 FYNNEI, per germline. There are 12 residues in the CDR3. Deletions cut 2 bases from V and 10 bases from J, with 9 bases between. The CDR3 sequence is CASSEQGYEQFF. The CDR3, as DNA: TGTGCCAGCAGTGAACAGGGCTACGAGCAGTTCTTC.

The chain has TRBV6-5 and TRBJ2-7; 8 bases match TRBD1. Trimming cost V 6 bases and J 1 base; bases outside gene matches: 8. This CDR3 spans 15 amino acids. Germline CDR1 reads MNHEY; CDR2 reads SVGAGI. CDR3 sequence (DNA): TGTGCCAGCAGATTAGGGACAGGAATTTCCTACGAGCAGTACTTC. Its translation is CASRLGTGISYEQYF.

The chain couples TRBV5-1 to TRBJ2-3; D is undetermined. CDR1 is SGHRS and CDR2 is YFSETQ in the germline V gene. The CDR3 consists of 14 residues. Trimming cost V 2 bases and J 4 bases, with 11 bases left between them. The CDR3 protein is CASSFTAQADTQYF. The CDR3 bases are TGCGCCAGCAGCTTTACCGCTCAGGCAGATACGCAGTATTTT. Supplemented by reference TRBV5-1 and TRBJ2-3, the full variable domain reads KAGVTQTPRYLIKTRGQQVTLSCSPISGHRSVSWYQQTPGQGLQFLFEYFSETQRNKGNFPGRFSGRQFSNSRSEMNVSTLELGDSALYLCASSFTAQADTQYFGPGTRLTVL.

With regard to this clone: At one end, the junction sequence differs from germline, possibly due to a read error. V usage is TRBV20-1 and J usage is TRBJ2-7; 7 nucleotides agree with TRBD1. The CDR3 runs to 8 residues. Germline V gene sequence: CDR1 DFQATT, CDR2 SNEGSKA (reference sequence). The CDR3: CSAQGQRF. Here the CDR3 DNA reads TGCAGTGCTCAGGGACAGCGCTTC.

The chain couples TRBV5-1 to TRBJ2-1; 9 bases line up with TRBD2. The CDR3 covers 15 residues. After removal of 8 bases from V and 4 bases from J, the junction contained 10 bases not matched to a gene. Germline values: CDR1 SGHRS, CDR2 YFSETQ. The CDR3: CASRRTSEGYNEQFF. The CDR3 region has the DNA TGCGCCAGTAGAAGGACTAGCGAAGGGTACAATGAGCAGTTCTTC.

As concerns this clone: The junction does not match germline at one end; this may be a read error. The V call is TRBV2, the J call TRBJ1-4, with 7 positions matching TRBD1. The CDR3 is made up of 15 amino acids. The V gene's germline CDR1 is SNHLY and CDR2 FYNNEI. The CDR3 DNA follows: TGTGCCAGCAGCGAAGGACAGGACCTTAATGAAAAACTGTTTTTT. Translation: CASSEGQDLNEKLFF.

This chain links TRBV5-8 with TRBJ2-3; 9 nucleotides line up with TRBD2. This CDR3 region has 16 residues. Trimming removed 3 bases from V and 5 bases from J; junction bases left unmatched: 10. Germline-derived CDR1 and CDR2 are SGHTS and YDEGEE. The CDR3 loop reads CASSSGTSSQIDTQYF. CDR3 coding DNA: TGTGCCAGCAGCTCAGGGACTAGCTCTCAGATAGATACGCAGTATTTT.

The V and J genes are TRBV19 and TRBJ2-5; 12 nucleotides align to TRBD2. The V and J ends lost 4 bases and 4 bases, in that order; junction bases with no gene match: 7. This CDR3 contains 16 residues. CDR1 is LNHDA, CDR2 SQIVND, per germline (reference sequence). The CDR3 region has the DNA TGTGCCAGTAGTAGGTCGGCTAGCGGGGGGGGAGAGACCCAGTACTTC. Amino acid sequence: CASSRSASGGGETQYF.

This sequence joins TRBV4-3 and TRBJ2-7; 8 bases fit TRBD1. CDR1 LGHNA and CDR2 YSLEER come from the germline V gene. V shed 0 bases, J shed 2 bases, and the junction held 9 bases outside the gene matches. The CDR3 has 17 residues. CDR3 DNA sequence: TGCGCCAGCAGCCAAGAATGGGCGACAGGGGCCGCCTACGAGCAGTACTTC. Protein product: CASSQEWATGAAYEQYF.

The count of this clone is one. V gene TRBV5-4 combines with J gene TRBJ1-1; tentatively, D is TRBD1 (5 bases). V was trimmed by 6 bases and J by 0 bases, leaving 15 bases between them. This CDR3 spans 15 amino acids. Germline V gives CDR1 SGHNT, CDR2 YYREEE (reference sequence). The CDR3 reads CASNQMGQMNTEAFF. The CDR3 DNA is TGTGCCAGCAACCAGATGGGGCAGATGAACACTGAAGCTTTCTTT.

V gene TRBV7-9 combines with J gene TRBJ1-2; no clear D. Trimming stripped 4 bases from V and 1 base from J, with 10 bases between. The CDR3 has 14 amino acids. CDR1 is SEHNR and CDR2 is FQNEAQ in the germline V gene (reference sequence). This chain's CDR3 is CASSSLNNNYGYTF. DNA for the CDR3: TGTGCCAGCAGCTCCTTAAATAATAACTATGGCTACACCTTC. Drawing the rest from reference TRBV7-9 and TRBJ1-2, the complete variable domain is DTGVSQNPRHKITKRGQNVTFRCDPISEHNRLYWYRQTLGQGPEFLTYFQNEAQLEKSRLLSDRFSAERPKGSFSTLEIQRTEQGDSAMYLCASSSLNNNYGYTFGSGTRLTVV.